These 9 T cell receptor beta chains were all obtained from the same sample, sequenced in a study of blood T cell repertoires in COVID-19. This table comes from immunoSEQ multiplex PCR, and its TCRdb copy is limited to in-frame clones, with some not included. Of just over 90,000 clones in the sample, 75% to 90% were seen once. The sequencing input was peripheral blood. The receptor source for this set is an elderly woman with acute or convalescent COVID-19.

Here the CDR3 reads CASSQGTGVIAPLHF. CDR3 nucleotides: TGTGCCAGCAGCCAGGGGACAGGGGTAATAGCGCCCCTCCACTTT. The chain employs TRBV4-2 and TRBJ1-6; 10 bases are shared with TRBD1. V lost 3 bases and J lost 13; bases outside the gene matches: 9. The CDR3 covers 15 residues. Germline CDR1 and CDR2: LGHNA and YNFKEQ.

This chain links TRBV7-9 with TRBJ1-1, with TRBD1 identical over 10 bases. Germline assignment: CDR1 SEHNR and CDR2 FQNEAQ (reference sequence). Trimming at V came to 5 bases and at J to 5 bases, leaving 5 bases not matched to a gene. This CDR3 comprises 14 residues. DNA for the CDR3: TGTGCCAGCAGCCCGGGACAGGGGAGGACTGAAGCTTTCTTT. Its protein product is CASSPGQGRTEAFF. The full variable domain, with the rest looked up from reference TRBV7-9 and TRBJ1-1, is DTGVSQNPRHKITKRGQNVTFRCDPISEHNRLYWYRQTLGQGPEFLTYFQNEAQLEKSRLLSDRFSAERPKGSFSTLEIQRTEQGDSAMYLCASSPGQGRTEAFFGQGTRLTVV.

The rearrangement links TRBV5-1 to TRBJ1-1, with TRBD1 as a possible D gene (5 bases). In germline, CDR1 is SGHRS, CDR2 YFSETQ. V lost 2 bases to trimming and J lost 7 bases, with 15 bases between them. The CDR3 consists of 14 residues. The CDR3 sequence is CASSFQGSQFEAFF. The CDR3 DNA reads as TGCGCCAGCAGCTTCCAGGGCTCCCAGTTTGAAGCTTTCTTT.

This chain joins TRBV27 and TRBJ2-2; TRBD1 aligns across 10 bases. The V gene end was trimmed by 5 bases and the J gene end by 5 bases; junction bases not matched to a gene: 5. The CDR3 has 15 residues. Germline V gene data show CDR1 as MNHEY and CDR2 as SMNVEV (reference sequence). The CDR3 here is CASSPDRGHTGELFF. The CDR3, as DNA: TGTGCCAGCAGTCCTGACAGGGGGCATACCGGGGAGCTGTTTTTT.

V gene TRBV7-2 combines with J gene TRBJ1-6; the D gene is possibly TRBD1 (6 bases). V was cut by 6 bases and J by 5 bases, with 20 bases left in between. Per the germline V gene, CDR1 is SGHTA and CDR2 is FQGNSA. The CDR3 contains 17 residues. CDR3 DNA sequence: TGTGCCAGCAGACAAGCAGCGACAGGAGCGAATAATTCACCCCTCCACTTT. Translating gives CASRQAATGANNSPLHF. Combining the CDR3 with reference TRBV7-2 and TRBJ1-6 gives the whole variable domain GAGVSQSPSNKVTEKGKDVELRCDPISGHTALYWYRQSLGQGLEFLIYFQGNSAPDKSGLPSDRFSAERTGGSVSTLTIQRTQQEDSAVYLCASRQAATGANNSPLHFGNGTRLTVT.

For the CDR3, the DNA is TGTGCCAGCACCAATGGGGACTTCAGCACAGATACGCAGTATTTT. It specifies CASTNGDFSTDTQYF. The chain couples TRBV28 to TRBJ2-3; TRBD2 is a possible D gene (6 bases). This CDR3 spans 15 amino acids. V lost 7 bases and J lost 0, with 14 bases in between. Germline V lookup: CDR1 MDHEN, CDR2 SYDVKM.

The CDR3: CSVRDRVSQPQHF. CDR3 DNA sequence: TGCAGCGTCCGGGACAGGGTGAGTCAGCCCCAGCATTTT. This chain uses TRBV29-1 with TRBJ1-5, with 9 bases fitting TRBD1. The CDR3 extends over 13 amino acids. With 6 bases clipped from V and 6 bases from J, the junction kept 6 bases outside the gene matches. Germline values: CDR1 SQVTM, CDR2 ANQGSEA.

V gene TRBV5-1 combines with J gene TRBJ1-1; a weak D match, TRBD1 (6 bases). The CDR3 runs to 13 residues. Germline loops: CDR1 SGHRS, CDR2 YFSETQ. The ends were cut back, 3 bases at V and 3 bases at J, with 9 bases in the middle. CDR3 DNA sequence: TGCGCCAGCAGCTCGGACAGATACACTGAAGCTTTCTTT. It specifies CASSSDRYTEAFF.

The rearrangement uses TRBV2 and TRBJ1-4, with D possibly matching TRBD1 (5 bases). Germline lookup yields CDR1 SNHLY and CDR2 FYNNEI. There are 16 residues in the CDR3. Deletions cut 2 bases from V and 0 bases from J, with 10 bases between. The CDR3 is CASSEQGTATNEKLFF. The CDR3 DNA reads as TGTGCCAGCAGTGAACAGGGAACAGCAACTAATGAAAAACTGTTTTTT.